The rows below give T cell receptor beta chains drawn from one sample of a study of blood T cell repertoires in COVID-19. The data were produced by immunoSEQ multiplex PCR, yet TCRdb's version contains in-frame clones alone and is incomplete. The sample consists of around 300,000 clones, 85% of them appearing once. What was sequenced was PBMCs or T cells enriched from blood (not recorded which). Every receptor here comes from a woman aged 50 to 60 who had recovered from COVID-19. CDR3s include the opening cysteine and the closing phenylalanine or tryptophan. D genes are given only for firm matches. Size is omitted from some rows. Given values are once, few, many or a class for expanded clones.

abundance	v_gene	d_gene	j_gene	len	CDR3nt	CDR3aa
-	TRBV2	-	TRBJ1-4	14	TGTGCCAGCAGTGAAGTGGAGGGAGATGAAAAACTGTTTTTT	CASSEVEGDEKLFF
-	TRBV5-1	TRBD2	TRBJ2-3	16	TGCGCCAGCAGCGCCCTTAGCGGGAGGACTTCGGATACGCAGTATTTT	CASSALSGRTSDTQYF
-	TRBV9	-	TRBJ2-7	14	TGTGCCAGCAGCGTAGCCCAGGGTTCCTACGAGCAGTACTTC	CASSVAQGSYEQYF
-	TRBV5-5	TRBD1	TRBJ2-2	16	TGTGCCAGCAGCTTGGAGACAGGGCAGAACACCGGGGAGCTGTTTTTT	CASSLETGQNTGELFF
-	TRBV6-5	TRBD1	TRBJ2-1	14	TGTGCCAGCAAGACAGGGATTATTGGCAATGAGCAGTTCTTC	CASKTGIIGNEQFF
-	TRBV5-1	TRBD1	TRBJ2-7	15	TGCGCCAGCAGCTTGACCGGGACAGGGGAATACGAGCAGTACTTC	CASSLTGTGEYEQYF
-	TRBV6-5	-	TRBJ1-6	15	TGTGCCAGCAGTTCTGAAGGGGCAGGCAATTCACCCCTCCACTTT	CASSSEGAGNSPLHF
-	TRBV5-1	-	TRBJ2-3	16	TGCGCCAGCAGCTTGGTGGCGGATACTAGCACAGATACGCAGTATTTT	CASSLVADTSTDTQYF
-	TRBV2	TRBD1	TRBJ2-5	14	TGTGCCAGCAGGGGACAGGTCCTCCAAGAGACCCAGTACTTC	CASRGQVLQETQYF
-	TRBV2	-	TRBJ2-7	15	TGTGCCAGCAGTGAAGCGAGTAGCGTCTCCTACGAGCAGTACTTC	CASSEASSVSYEQYF
few	TRBV5-1	-	TRBJ1-5	14	TGCGCCAGCACCCTTGCGAAGTACAATCAGCCCCAGCATTTT	CASTLAKYNQPQHF
once	TRBV5-1	TRBD1	TRBJ2-7	15	TGCGCCAGCAGCACCCGACAGGGTTCGGACTACGAGCAGTACTTC	CASSTRQGSDYEQYF
once	TRBV29-1	TRBD1	TRBJ2-5	12	TGCAGCGGGAGGACAGGGGGAGAGACCCAGTACTTC	CSGRTGGETQYF
once	TRBV28	-	TRBJ2-5	15	TGTGCCAGCAGGTTACCGGGAACAGTTCAAGAGACCCAGTACTTC	CASRLPGTVQETQYF
-	TRBV28	TRBD1	TRBJ1-6	15	TGTGCCAGCAGTTTTGGGACAGCTCAAAATTCACCCCTCCACTTT	CASSFGTAQNSPLHF
-	TRBV5-1	-	TRBJ2-5	15	TGCGCCAGCAGCTTGGACAGGACCTTTCAAGAGACCCAGTACTTC	CASSLDRTFQETQYF
-	TRBV6-1	TRBD1	TRBJ1-1	15	TGTGCCAGCAGTGACAGGGGGAGCGTCAACACTGAAGCTTTCTTT	CASSDRGSVNTEAFF
once	TRBV12-3/TRBV12-4	-	TRBJ1-5	13	TGTGCCAGCAGTAAGGGTCGGGGACAGCCCCAGCATTTT	CASSKGRGQPQHF
-	TRBV2	TRBD1	TRBJ1-2	14	TGTGCCAGCAGTGGACAGGGGGGTGGCTATGGCTACACCTTC	CASSGQGGGYGYTF
-	TRBV10-2	-	TRBJ1-1	14	TGCGCCAGCAGTACTACCGGACAGTCCACTGAAGCTTTCTTT	CASSTTGQSTEAFF
-	TRBV29-1	-	TRBJ1-1	12	TGCAGCGTTGTGGGGGGGATCACTGAAGCTTTCTTT	CSVVGGITEAFF
-	TRBV18	TRBD2	TRBJ2-7	16	TGTGCCAGCTCACCACGAGGGACTAGCGGCAACTACGAGCAGTACTTC	CASSPRGTSGNYEQYF
once	TRBV5-1	-	TRBJ2-1	14	TGCGCCAGCAGGAGGCCGTCCGGAGGAAATGAGCAGTTCTTC	CASRRPSGGNEQFF
-	TRBV29-1	-	TRBJ1-2	11	TGCAGCGTTCCAGGGGACTATGGCTACACCTTC	CSVPGDYGYTF
-	TRBV2	TRBD1	TRBJ1-1	15	TGTGCCAGCAGTTTCCTGACAGGGGATGACACTGAAGCTTTCTTT	CASSFLTGDDTEAFF
-	TRBV4-3	-	TRBJ2-2	15	TGCGCCAGCAGACTTACAGGTACCGACACCGGGGAGCTGTTTTTT	CASRLTGTDTGELFF
-	TRBV27	-	TRBJ2-1	15	TGTGCCAGCAGTTTCACGGACTCCGTCAACAATGAGCAGTTCTTC	CASSFTDSVNNEQFF